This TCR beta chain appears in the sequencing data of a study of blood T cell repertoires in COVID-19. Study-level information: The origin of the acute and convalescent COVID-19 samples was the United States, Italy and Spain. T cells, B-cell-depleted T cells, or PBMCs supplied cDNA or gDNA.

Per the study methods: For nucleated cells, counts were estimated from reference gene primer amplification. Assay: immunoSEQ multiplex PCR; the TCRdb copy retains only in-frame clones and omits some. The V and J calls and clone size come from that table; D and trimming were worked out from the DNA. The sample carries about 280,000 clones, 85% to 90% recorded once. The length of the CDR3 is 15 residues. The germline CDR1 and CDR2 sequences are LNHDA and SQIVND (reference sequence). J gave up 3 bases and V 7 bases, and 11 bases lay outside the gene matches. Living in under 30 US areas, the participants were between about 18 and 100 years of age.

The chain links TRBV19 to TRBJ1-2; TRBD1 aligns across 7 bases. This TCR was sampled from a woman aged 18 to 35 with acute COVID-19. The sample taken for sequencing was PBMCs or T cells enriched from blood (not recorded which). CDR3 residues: CASTRQGDRDYGYTF. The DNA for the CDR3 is TGTGCCAGTACTCGGCAAGGGGACAGAGACTATGGCTACACCTTC.